What follows are 2 T cell receptor beta chains derived from one specimen sequenced in a study of human T cells and chemical hapten exposure. Sample time point: patch test 3, about 24 weeks after DPC sensitization. Treatment in this sample: therapeutic diphenylcyclopropenone sensitization with weekly scalp DPC. Using its own MiXCR run on the RACE reads, TCRdb lists one record per CDR3 protein. The sample comprises more than 100,000 distinct CDR3 sequences, roughly 12% of which are singletons, and around 2.4% rests with the top ten. The specimen was whole blood, collected in connection with sensitization to the hapten diphenylcyclopropenone (DPC). The receptors derive from a woman aged 50 to 65 with alopecia areata. Some clones in this sample may be carry-over from other donors' samples.

This clonotype was detected many times. The V and J genes are TRBV29-1 and TRBJ2-1; perhaps TRBD2 as D (6 bases). V was clipped by 3 bases and J by 1 base, with 16 bases between them. This CDR3 is 16 amino acids long. Germline V CDR1 and CDR2: SQVTM, ANQGSEA. As DNA, the CDR3 is TGCAGCGTTGAGGGCGGAACGGGAGTATCCTACAATGAGCAGTTCTTC. Its translation: CSVEGGTGVSYNEQFF.

The chain is built from TRBV28 and TRBJ1-5; possibly TRBD1 for D (6 bases). Germline V lookup: CDR1 MDHEN, CDR2 SYDVKM. The CDR3 is 14 amino acids. Trimming cost V 6 bases and J 3 bases, with 12 bases left between them. The chain's CDR3 is CASRSDRYNQPQHF. The CDR3, as DNA: TGTGCCAGCAGGTCGGACAGATACAATCAGCCCCAGCATTTT.